Here is one T cell receptor (beta chain) with its context. Germline lookup yields CDR1 MDHEN and CDR2 SYDVKM. CDR3 length: 15 amino acids. Deletions cut 6 bases from V and 0 bases from J, with 12 bases between. This sample is drawn from a study of Graves' ophthalmopathy and Graves' hyperthyroidism. RNA transcripts provided the template for amplifying TCR beta CDR3 regions. An opening RT-PCR round employed HTBI primers and preceded a second-round multiplex PCR. MiXCR, applied by TCRdb to the multiplex PCR reads, yields one record per CDR3 protein. The sample lists about 600,000 distinct CDR3 sequences, 39% occurring once.

This TCR derives from an adult man with Graves' hyperthyroidism. Sequencing used peripheral blood or thyroid tissue (not recorded which). This chain joins TRBV28 and TRBJ1-5; D unclear. The CDR3 DNA sequence: TGTGCCAGCAGCAGAGAGGAGTTTAGCAATCAGCCCCAGCATTTT. This codes for CASSREEFSNQPQHF.